Below, 20 T cell receptor beta chains from the same sample are listed, as sequenced in a study of shared clonotypes between healthy human individuals (TCRdb year 2020). The receptor library was made with the immunoSEQ multiplex PCR assay. The immuneACCESS repertoire file appears here via TCRdb, limited to in-frame rearrangements. These files lack a portion of the clones; in checked studies, under half of the deficit traces to unresolved V genes, and the cause of the others is not known. The sample table records around 1.5 million clones; 95% to 99% of these occur just once. Jointly, the top ten make up roughly 0.4% of the sample. Input material: naive CD4+ T cells sorted from blood. The meaning of the sample's cell subset or site label: CD45RA+ positively selected. The receptors derive from a man under 40 in good health.

Only one count was recorded for this clone. CDR3 loop: CASSAYRGTYEQYF. CDR3 coding DNA: TGTGCCAGCAGTGCATACAGGGGAACCTACGAGCAGTACTTC. The chain couples TRBV28 to TRBJ2-7; 7 nucleotides line up with TRBD1. CDR3 size: 14 residues. Losses at the gene ends were 5 bases for V and 2 bases for J; bases not matched to a gene: 6. Germline assignment: CDR1 MDHEN and CDR2 SYDVKM.

The J gene is TRBJ2-2, the V gene TRBV28, with 8 bases matching TRBD1. V shed 6 bases and J 9 bases; nucleotides not matched to a gene: 15. This CDR3 contains 16 residues. CDR1 is MDHEN, CDR2 SYDVKM, per germline. CDR3 sequence reads: CASRKVGQGAFRELFF. CDR3 DNA: TGTGCCAGCAGGAAGGTGGGGCAGGGGGCGTTCCGGGAGCTGTTTTTT.

This rearrangement joins TRBV10-3 to TRBJ2-1, with D maybe TRBD1 (5 bases). Germline V gene sequence: CDR1 ENHRY, CDR2 SYGVKD. The CDR3 consists of 18 residues. V was clipped by 5 bases and J by 5 bases, with 25 bases between them. CDR3 bases: TGTGCCATCAGTCCAACCCTACTACCTCAGGGAAACAACAATGAGCAGTTCTTC. It specifies CAISPTLLPQGNNNEQFF.

This rearrangement joins TRBV6-1 to TRBJ2-7; D gene ambiguous. The CDR3 loop spans 14 amino acids. Germline CDR1 reads MNHNS; CDR2 reads SASEGT. Trimming removed 2 bases from V and 1 base from J, with 9 bases in between. CDR3 bases: TGTGCCAGCAGTGAACGGCAGACGTCCTACGAGCAGTACTTC. Its protein is CASSERQTSYEQYF.

The chain joins TRBV5-1 to TRBJ2-2, with 12 bases aligning to TRBD2. This CDR3 is built from 15 residues. The germline CDR1 and CDR2 sequences are SGHRS and YFSETQ. Trimming removed 7 bases from V and 1 base from J; junction bases left unmatched: 2. CDR3: CASGLAGRNTGELFF. Here the CDR3 DNA reads TGCGCCAGCGGACTAGCGGGGAGGAACACCGGGGAGCTGTTTTTT.

This clone has only one observation. The CDR3 DNA is TGTGCCACCAGCAGTACCGGGACAGGGGTCGAGACCCAGTACTTC. Its protein is CATSSTGTGVETQYF. The rearrangement links TRBV15 to TRBJ2-5, with 10 bases that match TRBD1. The length of the CDR3 is 15 residues. The junction had 6 bases not matched to a gene; V was cut back by 3 bases and J by 5 bases. Germline lookup yields CDR1 LNHNV and CDR2 YYDKDF (reference sequence). Combining the CDR3 with reference TRBV15 and TRBJ2-5 gives the whole variable domain DAMVIQNPRYQVTQFGKPVTLSCSQTLNHNVMYWYQQKSSQAPKLLFHYYDKDFNNEADTPDNFQSRRPNTSFCFLDIRSPGLGDTAMYLCATSSTGTGVETQYFGPGTRLLVL.

The DNA for the CDR3 is TGTGCCACCAGCACCCTGTGGACTGAAGCTTTCTTT. Its translation is CATSTLWTEAFF. The chain carries TRBV15 and TRBJ1-1; D remains ambiguous. Germline CDR1 reads LNHNV; CDR2 reads YYDKDF (reference sequence). With 4 bases removed from V and 5 bases from J, the gap between germline ends came to 8 bases. This CDR3 comprises 12 residues. Together with reference TRBV15 and TRBJ1-1, the CDR3 gives the full variable domain: DAMVIQNPRYQVTQFGKPVTLSCSQTLNHNVMYWYQQKSSQAPKLLFHYYDKDFNNEADTPDNFQSRRPNTSFCFLDIRSPGLGDTAMYLCATSTLWTEAFFGQGTRLTVV.

The gene calls are TRBV28 and TRBJ1-1; maybe TRBD1 (6 bases). Germline V gives CDR1 MDHEN, CDR2 SYDVKM. This CDR3 is 12 amino acids long. The V end was cut by 5 bases, the J end by 8 bases, with 12 bases between. In DNA form, the CDR3 reads TGTGCCAGCAGTATGACAGGCCGGGAAGCTTTCTTT. This codes for CASSMTGREAFF.

In its sample, this clone was seen once. The chain links TRBV7-9 to TRBJ1-1; D not resolved. Germline-derived CDR1 and CDR2 are SEHNR and FQNEAQ (reference sequence). This CDR3 has 15 amino acids. Between the trimmed V and J ends, which lost 5 bases and 11 bases, there was a span of 24 bases. CDR3 in amino acids: CASSPNRAGPLKAFF. In DNA form, the CDR3 reads TGTGCCAGCAGCCCTAATAGGGCTGGCCCTCTGAAGGCTTTCTTT.

J is TRBJ2-5 and V is TRBV7-9, with D unclear. CDR1 is SEHNR, CDR2 FQNEAQ, per germline (reference sequence). CDR3 length: 13 amino acids. Trimming cost V 4 bases and J 2 bases, with 8 bases left between them. The CDR3 region is CASSWTAQETQYF. In nucleotides, the CDR3 is TGTGCCAGCAGCTGGACGGCTCAAGAGACCCAGTACTTC.

This sequence joins TRBV11-3 and TRBJ2-1, with 8 bases that match TRBD2. The CDR3 extends over 16 amino acids. The V gene's germline CDR1 is SGHNT and CDR2 YENEEA. V shed 3 bases and J 4 bases; nucleotides not matched to a gene: 8. CDR3 protein: CASSLTGGPRYNEQFF. As DNA, the CDR3 is TGTGCCAGCAGCTTGACGGGAGGGCCGAGGTACAATGAGCAGTTCTTC.

The chain combines TRBV6-5 with TRBJ2-7; D remains unclear. Germline CDR1 reads MNHEY; CDR2 reads SVGAGI. Deletions cut 0 bases from V and 4 bases from J, with 7 bases between. This CDR3 comprises 13 residues. The CDR3 protein is CASSYSARYEQYF. In DNA form, the CDR3 reads TGTGCCAGCAGTTACTCGGCTCGTTACGAGCAGTACTTC.

CDR3 bases: TGCGCCAGCAGCCACGGACTAGCGGGGACAGATACGCAGTATTTT. Protein sequence: CASSHGLAGTDTQYF. This sequence joins TRBV5-1 and TRBJ2-3; 12 bases are shared with TRBD2. The V gene's germline CDR1 is SGHRS and CDR2 YFSETQ. The V segment lost 4 bases and the J segment 3 bases; nucleotides outside the gene matches: 3. This CDR3 is built from 15 residues.

This chain joins TRBV7-9 and TRBJ2-2, with D perhaps matching TRBD1 (5 bases). Germline V gene lookup returns CDR1 SEHNR and CDR2 FQNEAQ (reference sequence). CDR3 length equals 17 residues. Trimming shortened V by 5 bases and J by 0 bases, and 16 bases separated the two germline ends. The CDR3 DNA follows: TGTGCCAGCAGCCCCCCCCGGGCAGGGCCGAACACCGGGGAGCTGTTTTTT. Translated: CASSPPRAGPNTGELFF. Variable domain in full (rest from reference TRBV7-9 and TRBJ2-2): DTGVSQNPRHKITKRGQNVTFRCDPISEHNRLYWYRQTLGQGPEFLTYFQNEAQLEKSRLLSDRFSAERPKGSFSTLEIQRTEQGDSAMYLCASSPPRAGPNTGELFFGEGSRLTVL.

The chain is built from TRBV18 and TRBJ1-1, with 9 bases matching TRBD1. The V gene end was trimmed by 4 bases and the J gene end by 6 bases; junction bases not matched to a gene: 21. This CDR3 contains 19 residues. Germline CDR1 is KGHSH and CDR2 is LQKENI. CDR3 region: CASSLKHTGGLPEGAEAFF. DNA of the CDR3: TGTGCCAGCTCACTAAAGCATACAGGGGGCCTACCCGAAGGGGCTGAAGCTTTCTTT.

The V and J genes are TRBV28 and TRBJ1-1; D ambiguous. V was trimmed by 2 bases and J by 1 base, leaving 11 bases between them. CDR1 is MDHEN, CDR2 SYDVKM, per germline. The CDR3 spans 15 residues. CDR3 residues: CASSLLLSENTEAFF. CDR3 coding DNA: TGTGCCAGCAGTTTACTTCTCAGCGAGAACACTGAAGCTTTCTTT.

The chain employs TRBV6-5 and TRBJ2-2, with D unclear. Trimming stripped 2 bases from V and 1 base from J, with 8 bases between. The CDR3 is 15 residues long. Looked up from germline, CDR1 is MNHEY and CDR2 is SVGAGI. In nucleotides, the CDR3 is TGTGCCAGCAGTTACGTGGGCGTGAACACCGGGGAGCTGTTTTTT. Translating gives CASSYVGVNTGELFF.

The rearrangement uses TRBV4-1 and TRBJ1-4, with 8 bases lining up with TRBD1. Germline V gives CDR1 MGHRA, CDR2 YSYEKL. The CDR3 covers 15 residues. J was trimmed by 7 bases and V by 0 bases; bases with no gene match: 4. This CDR3 reads CASSQDKTGGEKLFF. In nucleotides, the CDR3 is TGCGCCAGCAGCCAAGATAAAACAGGGGGTGAAAAACTGTTTTTT.

This chain uses TRBV19 with TRBJ2-2; 11 bases fit TRBD1. Germline V lookup: CDR1 LNHDA, CDR2 SQIVND (reference sequence). The V gene end was trimmed by 5 bases and the J gene end by 5 bases; junction bases not matched to a gene: 1. This CDR3 is built from 14 residues. CDR3 sequence (DNA): TGTGCCAGTAGTTGGGACAGGGGGACCGGGGAGCTGTTTTTT. As protein: CASSWDRGTGELFF.

As regards this clone: This sample also contains other DNA sequences that code for the same CDR3. The J gene is TRBJ2-3, the V gene TRBV29-1, with TRBD1 identical over 8 bases. CDR3 length: 13 amino acids. V was clipped by 5 bases and J by 2 bases; unmatched bases: 3. Looked up from germline, CDR1 is SQVTM and CDR2 is ANQGSEA. CDR3 nucleotides: TGCAGCGTTCGGCAGGGGGCCACAGATACGCAGTATTTT. Translated: CSVRQGATDTQYF.